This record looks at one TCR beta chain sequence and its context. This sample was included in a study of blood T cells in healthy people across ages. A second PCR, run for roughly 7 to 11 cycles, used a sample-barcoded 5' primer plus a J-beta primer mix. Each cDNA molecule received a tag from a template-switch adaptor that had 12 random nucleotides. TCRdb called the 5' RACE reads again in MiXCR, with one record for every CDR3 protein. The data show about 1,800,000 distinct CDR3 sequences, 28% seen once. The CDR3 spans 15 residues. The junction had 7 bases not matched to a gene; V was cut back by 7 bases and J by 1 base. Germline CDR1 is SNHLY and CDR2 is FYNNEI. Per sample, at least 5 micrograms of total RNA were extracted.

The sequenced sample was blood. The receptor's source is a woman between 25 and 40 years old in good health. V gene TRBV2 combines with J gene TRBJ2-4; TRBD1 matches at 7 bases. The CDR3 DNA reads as TGTGCCAGCAAGAGACAGGGCTCCGCCAAAAACATTCAGTACTTC. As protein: CASKRQGSAKNIQYF.